This record looks at one T cell receptor (beta chain) sequence and its context. Its specificity is unknown. This specimen comes from a study of a mutant IDH1 vaccine in newly diagnosed glioma. Study-wide context: Most patients had radiochemotherapy with temozolomide before enrollment; others had one alone.

Findings and caveats of the study: Most patients, 85% to 95%, showed vaccine-induced immune responses.

Time point denoted: baseline, week 1 (first vaccination visit). Specified treatment: pre-vaccination baseline after standard-of-care therapy. V lost 1 base and J 5 bases, leaving 9 bases between the germline ends. The CDR3 runs 14 residues. Looked up from germline, CDR1 is MNHEY and CDR2 is SMNVEV (reference sequence). TCRdb keeps only in-frame clones here, not all; method: immunoSEQ multiplex PCR. The table includes over 75,000 clones, about 80% detected once. The chain carries TRBV27 and TRBJ2-1; D is possibly TRBD1 (6 bases). This receptor was obtained from a man aged 40-50 years with glioma. Sample: PBMCs, taken from a glioma patient treated with radiotherapy, temozolomide or both. The CDR3 DNA is TGTGCCAGCAGTTTATTGGGACACCACAATGAGCAGTTCTTC. This encodes CASSLLGHHNEQFF.